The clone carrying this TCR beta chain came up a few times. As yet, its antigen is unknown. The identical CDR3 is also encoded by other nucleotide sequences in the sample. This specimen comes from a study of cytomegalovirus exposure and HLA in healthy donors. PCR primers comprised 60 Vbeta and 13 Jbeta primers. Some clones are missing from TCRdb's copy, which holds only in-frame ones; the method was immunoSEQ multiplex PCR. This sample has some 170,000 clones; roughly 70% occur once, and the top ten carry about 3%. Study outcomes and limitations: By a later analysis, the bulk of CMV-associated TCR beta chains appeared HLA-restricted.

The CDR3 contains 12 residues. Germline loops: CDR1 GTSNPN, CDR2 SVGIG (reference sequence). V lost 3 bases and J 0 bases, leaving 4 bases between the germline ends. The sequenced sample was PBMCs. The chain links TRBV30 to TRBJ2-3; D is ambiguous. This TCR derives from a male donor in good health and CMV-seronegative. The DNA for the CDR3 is TGTGCCTGGAGCTCTAGCACAGATACGCAGTATTTT. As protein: CAWSSSTDTQYF.